This T cell receptor (beta chain) was sequenced in a study of T-cell reconstitution after alpha-beta-depleted transplantation in children. TCRbeta library construction was performed incorporating unique molecular identifiers. Using its own MiXCR run on the PCR reads, TCRdb lists one record per CDR3 protein. The sample includes roughly 590,000 distinct CDR3 sequences, over 15% of them seen just once. V was clipped by 8 bases and J by 2 bases, with 8 bases between them. The CDR3 length is 12 residues. CDR1 is MNHEY and CDR2 is SVGAGI in the germline V gene. This clonotype was observed many times. The J gene is TRBJ2-3, the V gene TRBV6-5; D is undetermined. The sequencing used PBMCs from the stem cell graft donor, collected from the stem cell graft. The receptor comes from a human donor who donated a stem cell graft to a child with acute myeloid leukemia. In DNA form, the CDR3 reads TGTGCCAGCGGGCCGATCACAGATACGCAGTATTTT. This encodes CASGPITDTQYF.